The clone carrying this T cell receptor (beta chain) was picked up a small number of times. Its antigen remains unidentified. The source of the sample is a study of T cells after posttransplantation cyclophosphamide. Overall study results and limits: Donor-recipient repertoire similarity was low at 1-2 months, rising over year one. Skin or GI-infiltrating T cells shared few TRB sequences with blood.

Clones were read by immunoSEQ multiplex PCR, and TCRdb kept only the in-frame ones, dropping some. In total the sample includes 25,000 to 30,000 clones, none of them seen once. The germline V gene has CDR1 GTSNPN and CDR2 SVGIG (reference sequence). Trimming left V 1 base short and J 6 bases short, with 6 bases between. The CDR3 has 11 amino acids. The chain recombines TRBV30 with TRBJ1-2; no firm D call. Material: PBMCs. This clonotype was obtained from an older woman in good health, CMV-negative, and a related stem cell transplant donor. The CDR3 here is CAWSGPHGYTF. The CDR3 nucleotides read TGTGCCTGGAGTGGGCCCCATGGCTACACCTTC.